This record covers a single TCR beta chain. This sample was included in a study of response to subunit inactivated influenza vaccine. This CDR3 spans 14 amino acids. Trimming took off 7 bases at V and 7 bases at J, with 16 bases between the two ends. Germline V gene lookup returns CDR1 MGHDK and CDR2 SYGVNS. A single record per CDR3 protein comes from TCRdb applying MiXCR to the RT-PCR reads. The repertoire holds more than 450,000 distinct CDR3 sequences, with around 11% as singletons. These same data were also listed under a study on T cells expressing NK-cell markers. That source reports: TCR beta cDNA was generated via 5'RACE template switching incorporating UMIs. The study sequenced eight donors, seven HCMV-seropositive and one seronegative.

The specimen comprised PBMCs from blood, sampled on the day of vaccination. The clonotype comes from a man over 45 who received an inactivated influenza vaccine. J is TRBJ2-2 and V is TRBV25-1; D might be TRBD2 (5 bases). The CDR3 sequence is CASTAVPRGGELFF. DNA for the CDR3: TGTGCCAGCACCGCAGTCCCCCGGGGCGGGGAGCTGTTTTTT.